There are a few counts of the clone carrying this T cell receptor (beta chain). Germline CDR1 reads SGDLS; CDR2 reads YYNGEE. The CDR3 length is 14 residues. The germline V and J ends were trimmed by 3 bases and 0 bases, with 10 bases remaining between them. This entry is derived from a study of CD8 T cells in ankylosing spondylitis. TCRdb passed the 5' RACE reads through MiXCR, listing each CDR3 protein once. The sample shows 300,000 to 400,000 distinct CDR3 sequences, 20% of them seen only once. The chain recombines TRBV9 with TRBJ2-7, with D possibly matching TRBD1 (5 bases). The sequence derives from a male donor with ankylosing spondylitis or in good health (not recorded which). Sequenced input: blood, either unsorted or a sorted T cell fraction (not recorded which). The CDR3 DNA sequence: TGTGCCAGCAGCGATGGACACAGCTCCTACGAGCAGTACTTC. It yields the protein CASSDGHSSYEQYF.